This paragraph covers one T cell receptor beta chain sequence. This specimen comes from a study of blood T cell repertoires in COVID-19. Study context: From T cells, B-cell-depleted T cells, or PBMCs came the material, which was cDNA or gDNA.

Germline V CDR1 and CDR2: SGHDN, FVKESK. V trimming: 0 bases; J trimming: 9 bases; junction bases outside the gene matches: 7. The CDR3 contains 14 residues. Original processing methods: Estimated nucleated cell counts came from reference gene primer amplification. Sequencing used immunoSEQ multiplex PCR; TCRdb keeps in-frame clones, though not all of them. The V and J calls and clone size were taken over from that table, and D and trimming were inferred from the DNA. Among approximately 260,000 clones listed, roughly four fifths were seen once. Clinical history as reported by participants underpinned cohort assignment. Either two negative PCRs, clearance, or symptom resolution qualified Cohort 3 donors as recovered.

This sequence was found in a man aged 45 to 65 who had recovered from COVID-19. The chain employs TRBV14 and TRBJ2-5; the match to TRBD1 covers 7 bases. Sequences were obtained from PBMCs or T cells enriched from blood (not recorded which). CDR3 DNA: TGTGCCAGCAGCCAAGATCTAGGACAGGTCGCCCAGTACTTC. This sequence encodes CASSQDLGQVAQYF.